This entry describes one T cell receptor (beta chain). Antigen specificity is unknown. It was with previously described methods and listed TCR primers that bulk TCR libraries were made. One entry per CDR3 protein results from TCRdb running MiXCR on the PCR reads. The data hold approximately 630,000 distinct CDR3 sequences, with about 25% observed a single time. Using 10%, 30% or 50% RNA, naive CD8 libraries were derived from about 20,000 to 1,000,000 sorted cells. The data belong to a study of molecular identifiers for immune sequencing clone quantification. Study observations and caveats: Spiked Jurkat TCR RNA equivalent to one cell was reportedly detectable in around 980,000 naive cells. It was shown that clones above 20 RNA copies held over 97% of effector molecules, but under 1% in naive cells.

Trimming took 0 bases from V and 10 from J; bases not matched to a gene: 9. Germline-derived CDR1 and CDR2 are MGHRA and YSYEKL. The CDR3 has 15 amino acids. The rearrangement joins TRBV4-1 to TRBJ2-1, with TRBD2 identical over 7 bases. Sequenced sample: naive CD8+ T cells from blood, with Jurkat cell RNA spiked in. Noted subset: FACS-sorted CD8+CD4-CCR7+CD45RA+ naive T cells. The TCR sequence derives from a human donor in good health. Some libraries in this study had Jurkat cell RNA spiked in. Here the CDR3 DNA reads TGCGCCAGCAGCCAAGATGGGGGACTACCGGGGGAGCAGTTCTTC. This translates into CASSQDGGLPGEQFF.